These 32 T cell receptor beta chains came from one sample sequenced in a study of Ad26.COV2.S vaccination and SARS-CoV-2 variants. Method: immunoSEQ multiplex PCR; TCRdb's copy keeps in-frame clones and lacks some. The sample contains hundreds of thousands of clones, around 90% of which appear only once. The sample was peripheral blood, taken after recovery from COVID-19. Receptor source: a human donor who had recovered from COVID-19.

The chain is built from TRBV6-2 or TRBV6-3 and TRBJ2-1; TRBD1 or TRBD2 may be the D gene (5 bases each). Germline CDR1 and CDR2: MNHEY and SVGEGT. V was shortened by 0 bases and J by 15 bases, with 12 bases between the two germline ends. The CDR3 has 12 residues. The CDR3 coding sequence is TGTGCCAGCAGTTACTCATTCAGGGAGAGGTTCTTC. It specifies CASSYSFRERFF.

The V gene is TRBV6-4, the J gene TRBJ1-2, with 9 bases aligning to TRBD1. J was trimmed by 4 bases and V by 6 bases; bases with no gene match: 3. The germline V gene encodes CDR1 MRHNA and CDR2 SNTAGT. The CDR3 runs to 13 residues. CDR3 sequence reads: CASRPGQGYGYTF. CDR3 nucleotides: TGTGCCAGCAGACCGGGACAGGGCTATGGCTACACCTTC.

The chain links TRBV3-1 (or the pseudogene TRBV3-2) to TRBJ1-2; D is uncertain. The CDR3 loop spans 14 amino acids. The germline V gene encodes CDR1 LGHDT and CDR2 YNNKEL (reference sequence). The V end lost 5 bases, the J end lost 4 bases, and 14 bases lay between the germline ends. CDR3 region: CASSSRGLFYGYTF. CDR3 nucleotide sequence: TGTGCCAGCAGCTCCCGCGGACTTTTCTATGGCTACACCTTC.

The rearrangement links TRBV7-2 to TRBJ1-3; 7 positions agree with TRBD1. J was trimmed by 1 base and V by 3 bases; bases with no gene match: 3. CDR3 size: 15 residues. CDR1 is SGHTA, CDR2 FQGNSA, per germline. This chain's CDR3 is CASSFAGGSGNTIYF. CDR3 bases: TGTGCCAGCAGCTTCGCAGGGGGATCTGGAAACACCATATATTTT.

This clone was seen only once. The chain uses TRBV5-6 and TRBJ1-1; D is uncertain. The germline V and J ends were trimmed by 3 bases and 0 bases, with 6 bases remaining between them. The CDR3 has 13 amino acids. Germline lookup yields CDR1 SGHDT and CDR2 YYEEEE. The CDR3 nucleotides are TGTGCCAGCAGCTCAGGAGTGAACACTGAAGCTTTCTTT. Protein product: CASSSGVNTEAFF.

The J gene is TRBJ1-1, the V gene TRBV2, with D uncertain. CDR3 length equals 13 residues. V gave up 9 bases and J gave up 6 bases, with 17 bases separating them. Germline values: CDR1 SNHLY, CDR2 FYNNEI. In nucleotides, the CDR3 is TGTGCCAGACGGACGGTAAATTCCCCTGAAGCTTTCTTT. This sequence encodes CARRTVNSPEAFF.

This clone was seen only a few times. The rearrangement uses TRBV10-2 and TRBJ1-6, with D unclear. Germline V gives CDR1 WSHSY, CDR2 SAAADI. The CDR3 length is 14 residues. V was pared by 4 bases and J by 6 bases, with 10 bases between. CDR3 coding DNA: TGCGCCAGCAGTGTAGACCTTTTTAATTCACCCCTCCACTTT. Its protein is CASSVDLFNSPLHF.

The chain carries TRBV7-6 and TRBJ2-3, with 7 bases identical to TRBD1. The junction had 2 bases not matched to a gene; V was cut back by 0 bases and J by 2 bases. This CDR3 spans 15 amino acids. The germline V gene encodes CDR1 SGHVS and CDR2 FNYEAQ. The CDR3 region has the DNA TGTGCCAGCAGCTTAGCGGGACAGAACACAGATACGCAGTATTTT. Translated: CASSLAGQNTDTQYF. The full variable domain, its missing parts supplied by reference TRBV7-6 and TRBJ2-3, is GAGVSQSPRYKVTKRGQDVALRCDPISGHVSLYWYRQALGQGPEFLTYFNYEAQQDKSGLPNDRFSAERPEGSISTLTIQRTEQRDSAMYRCASSLAGQNTDTQYFGPGTRLTVL.

The rearrangement joins TRBV6-5 to TRBJ1-3; no reliable D call. The germline V gene has CDR1 MNHEY and CDR2 SVGAGI. The CDR3 runs to 15 residues. The ends were cut back, 2 bases at V and 2 bases at J, with 10 bases in the middle. The chain's CDR3 is CASSYRAVPGNTIYF. The DNA of the CDR3 is TGTGCCAGCAGTTACCGGGCAGTCCCTGGAAACACCATATATTTT.

This chain links TRBV24-1 with TRBJ1-2, with D possibly TRBD1 on 5 matching bases. The CDR3 consists of 14 residues. Trimming took off 10 bases at V and 2 bases at J, with 16 bases between the two ends. Per the germline V gene, CDR1 is KGHDR and CDR2 is SFDVKD. DNA of the CDR3: TGTGCCACTAGAGACGGGGGACGGAACTATGGCTACACCTTC. Translated, it gives CATRDGGRNYGYTF.

The chain carries TRBV6-2 or TRBV6-3 and TRBJ1-4; D is unresolved. CDR1 is MNHEY and CDR2 is SVGEGT in the germline V gene. Trimming pared 4 bases from V and 0 bases from J, leaving 9 bases between. This CDR3 has 15 amino acids. CDR3 loop: CASSFGNPTNEKLFF. The CDR3 DNA reads as TGTGCCAGCAGTTTCGGGAATCCAACTAATGAAAAACTGTTTTTT.

The chain employs TRBV19 and TRBJ1-5, with 7 bases lining up with TRBD1. J was trimmed by 3 bases and V by 10 bases; bases with no gene match: 18. CDR1 is LNHDA and CDR2 is SQIVND in the germline V gene (reference sequence). The CDR3 contains 17 residues. CDR3 coding DNA: TGTGCCACAAATTCAGGGGGGAGCAGGGGCCTCAATCAGCCCCAGCATTTT. Amino acid sequence: CATNSGGSRGLNQPQHF.

The rearrangement joins TRBV5-6 to TRBJ1-2, with a tentative D call TRBD1 (5 bases). Germline V gene data show CDR1 as SGHDT and CDR2 as YYEEEE. CDR3 length equals 15 residues. The V end lost 5 bases, the J end lost 4 bases, and 18 bases lay between the germline ends. CDR3 amino acids: CASSEFPTASYGYTF. CDR3 DNA: TGTGCCAGCAGTGAATTCCCGACAGCCAGCTATGGCTACACCTTC.

The rearrangement links TRBV6-2 or TRBV6-3 to TRBJ2-7; the match to TRBD2 covers 7 bases. The CDR3 is made up of 12 amino acids. Germline V gene data show CDR1 as MNHEY and CDR2 as SVGEGT. The junction had 3 bases not matched to a gene; V was cut back by 7 bases and J by 3 bases. CDR3 DNA: TGTGCCAGCACCCCTAGCGGCTACGAGCAGTACTTC. It codes for CASTPSGYEQYF.

The chain combines TRBV5-1 with TRBJ1-4; D remains ambiguous. The germline CDR1 and CDR2 sequences are SGHRS and YFSETQ. Trimming removed 0 bases from V and 5 bases from J, with 8 bases in between. The CDR3 is 14 residues long. Here the CDR3 reads CASSLGTGNEKLFF. DNA for the CDR3: TGCGCCAGCAGCTTGGGGACCGGAAATGAAAAACTGTTTTTT.

This clone was observed a single time. The chain recombines TRBV3-1 (or the pseudogene TRBV3-2) with TRBJ2-5; TRBD1 might be the D (5 bases). Trimming took 6 bases from V and 7 from J, leaving 12 bases between them. CDR1 is LGHDT, CDR2 YNNKEL, per germline (reference sequence). The CDR3 is 12 amino acids. In DNA form, the CDR3 reads TGTGCCAGCAGTCATACGCAGGGGACCCAGTACTTC. Translated, it gives CASSHTQGTQYF.

The chain employs TRBV27 and TRBJ2-5; 8 bases align to TRBD1. Germline V gene lookup returns CDR1 MNHEY and CDR2 SMNVEV (reference sequence). V was pared by 8 bases and J by 5 bases, with 10 bases of the junction left unmatched. CDR3 length: 14 residues. The CDR3 protein is CASRRDRRVETQYF. The CDR3 DNA follows: TGTGCCAGCCGCCGGGACAGGCGGGTCGAGACCCAGTACTTC.

This chain connects TRBV21-1 to TRBJ2-3. TRBV21-1 is a known pseudogene. This CDR3 is built from 18 residues. CDR3 coding DNA: TGTGCCGCTTTAGGGTGGGCCGGAGCTTTCCCTAGCACAGATACGCAGTATTTT. Its protein product is CAALGWAGAFPSTDTQYF.

The rearrangement uses TRBV6-5 and TRBJ1-6; no definite D call. Germline assignment: CDR1 MNHEY and CDR2 SVGAGI. Trimming took off 2 bases at V and 7 bases at J, with 9 bases between the two ends. This CDR3 has 14 residues. As DNA, the CDR3 is TGTGCCAGCAGTTACGGGCAGGAAAATTCACCCCTCCACTTT. It encodes CASSYGQENSPLHF.

The rearrangement uses TRBV7-9 and TRBJ2-3, with D maybe TRBD1 (5 bases). V gave up 0 bases and J gave up 1 base, with 14 bases separating them. CDR3 length: 17 amino acids. The germline V gene encodes CDR1 SEHNR and CDR2 FQNEAQ (reference sequence). CDR3 DNA sequence: TGTGCCAGCAGCTTAGCCTCGGGCAGGGTGGGCACAGATACGCAGTATTTT. Its protein is CASSLASGRVGTDTQYF.

The rearrangement joins TRBV11-2 to TRBJ1-2; the match to TRBD1 covers 8 bases. The CDR3 contains 13 residues. The V gene's germline CDR1 is SGHAT and CDR2 FQNNGV. After removal of 7 bases from V and 8 bases from J, the junction contained 9 bases not matched to a gene. In nucleotides, the CDR3 is TGTGCCAGCACCATCGGACAGGGTTACGGCTACACCTTC. This encodes CASTIGQGYGYTF.

This clone has a single count. The V gene is TRBV7-9, the J gene TRBJ1-5; D is undetermined. The CDR3 is made up of 16 amino acids. Germline values: CDR1 SEHNR, CDR2 FQNEAQ (reference sequence). The germline V and J ends were trimmed by 2 bases and 0 bases, with 11 bases remaining between them. The CDR3 spells CASSLSDKYSNQPQHF. In DNA form, the CDR3 reads TGTGCCAGCAGCTTATCCGACAAATATAGCAATCAGCCCCAGCATTTT.

The V and J genes are TRBV6-6 and TRBJ1-5; D is uncertain. CDR3 length: 12 amino acids. V lost 2 bases and J lost 3, with 2 bases in between. In germline, CDR1 is MNHNY, CDR2 SVGAGI (reference sequence). The CDR3 DNA sequence: TGTGCCAGCAGTTACGACAATCAGCCCCAGCATTTT. This translates into CASSYDNQPQHF.

The rearrangement uses TRBV6-5 and TRBJ1-6; D possibly corresponds to TRBD1 (6 bases). This CDR3 has 15 residues. Looked up from germline, CDR1 is MNHEY and CDR2 is SVGAGI. With 2 bases removed from V and 7 bases from J, the gap between germline ends came to 12 bases. The CDR3 is CASSYRDGGNSPLHF. The CDR3 bases are TGTGCCAGCAGTTACAGGGACGGGGGCAATTCACCCCTCCACTTT.

The DNA of the CDR3 is TGTGCCAGCACGGAGGGGGCTTACGTTCAGCCCCAGCATTTT. It codes for CASTEGAYVQPQHF. The chain has TRBV6-5 and TRBJ1-5; 7 bases are shared with TRBD1. CDR3 length equals 14 residues. J lost 6 bases, V lost 7 bases, and 9 bases had no gene match. Germline V gives CDR1 MNHEY, CDR2 SVGAGI.

The chain is built from TRBV19 and TRBJ2-1; D unresolved. The CDR3 runs to 14 residues. Trimming left V 4 bases short and J 0 bases short, with 7 bases between. Germline values: CDR1 LNHDA, CDR2 SQIVND (reference sequence). The chain's CDR3 is CASSKLVSYNEQFF. CDR3 nucleotides: TGTGCCAGTAGTAAGCTGGTCTCCTACAATGAGCAGTTCTTC.

The chain joins TRBV7-9 to TRBJ2-5, with D possibly matching TRBD2 (6 bases). CDR3 size: 14 residues. The germline V gene has CDR1 SEHNR and CDR2 FQNEAQ (reference sequence). Trimming cost V 3 bases and J 1 base, with 9 bases left between them. The CDR3 protein is CASSFPGVQETQYF. In DNA form, the CDR3 reads TGTGCCAGCAGCTTTCCGGGAGTCCAAGAGACCCAGTACTTC.

Details on this clone: A junction boundary mismatches the germline segment, possibly from a read error. The rearrangement uses TRBV7-2 and TRBJ1-5, with TRBD1 as a possible D gene (5 bases). The CDR3 runs to 12 residues. The V gene's germline CDR1 is SGHTA and CDR2 FQGNSA. The CDR3 loop reads CASRLGDQPQHF. Here the CDR3 DNA reads TGTGCCAGCAGATTAGGGGATCAGCCCCAGCATTTT.

This chain uses TRBV3-1 (or the pseudogene TRBV3-2) with TRBJ1-2; 11 bases are a match to TRBD1. Germline-derived CDR1 and CDR2 are LGHDT and YNNKEL (reference sequence). CDR3 length: 15 residues. Unmatched junction bases numbered 7, after V lost 2 bases and J lost 8 bases. The CDR3 DNA sequence: TGTGCCAGCAGCCAACGGGACAGGGGGGTTAGCGGCTACACCTTC. Translated: CASSQRDRGVSGYTF.

The genes are TRBV5-4 and TRBJ1-2; D may be TRBD1 (6 bases). The V end was cut by 2 bases, the J end by 6 bases, with 17 bases between. CDR3 length: 15 amino acids. Germline CDR1 SGHNT, CDR2 YYREEE (reference sequence). CDR3 in DNA: TGTGCCAGCAGCTTTGGGACACCACTCACGGATGGCTACACCTTC. Encoded protein: CASSFGTPLTDGYTF.

The chain recombines TRBV27 with TRBJ1-5; tentative D call: TRBD1 (6 bases). This CDR3 comprises 15 residues. Germline V gene lookup returns CDR1 MNHEY and CDR2 SMNVEV (reference sequence). Trimming cost V 4 bases and J 2 bases, with 12 bases left between them. CDR3 protein: CASSSRTAGNQPQHF. DNA for the CDR3: TGTGCCAGCAGTTCCCGGACAGCAGGCAATCAGCCCCAGCATTTT.

V usage is TRBV3-1 (or the pseudogene TRBV3-2) and J usage is TRBJ2-5; D not certain. The CDR3 sequence is 14 residues long. The germline V gene encodes CDR1 LGHDT and CDR2 YNNKEL (reference sequence). Trimming shortened V by 4 bases and J by 2 bases, and 11 bases separated the two germline ends. The CDR3 protein is CASSLSRVQETQYF. The CDR3 DNA reads TGTGCCAGCAGCCTCAGTAGGGTTCAAGAGACCCAGTACTTC.